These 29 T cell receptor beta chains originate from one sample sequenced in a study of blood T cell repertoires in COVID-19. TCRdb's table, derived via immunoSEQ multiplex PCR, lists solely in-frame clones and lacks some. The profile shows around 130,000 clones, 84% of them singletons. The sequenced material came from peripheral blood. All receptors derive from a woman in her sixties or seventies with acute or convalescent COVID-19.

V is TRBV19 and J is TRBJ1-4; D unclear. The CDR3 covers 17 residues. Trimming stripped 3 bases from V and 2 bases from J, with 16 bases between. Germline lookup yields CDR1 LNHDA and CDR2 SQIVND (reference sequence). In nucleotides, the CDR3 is TGTGCCAGTAGTATCCTCGGACGAGTAGCGACTAATGAAAAACTGTTTTTT. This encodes CASSILGRVATNEKLFF.

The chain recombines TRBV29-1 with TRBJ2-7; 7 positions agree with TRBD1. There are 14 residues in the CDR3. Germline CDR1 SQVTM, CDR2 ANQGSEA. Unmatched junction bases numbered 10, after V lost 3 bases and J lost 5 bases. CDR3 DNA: TGCAGCGTTGAGGGGCTGACAGGGAGCGACGAGCAGTACTTC. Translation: CSVEGLTGSDEQYF.

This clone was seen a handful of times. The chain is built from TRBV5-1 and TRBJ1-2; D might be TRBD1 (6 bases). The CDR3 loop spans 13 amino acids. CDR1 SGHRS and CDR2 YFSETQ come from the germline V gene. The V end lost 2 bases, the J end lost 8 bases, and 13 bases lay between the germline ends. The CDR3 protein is CASSLSSQGGYTF. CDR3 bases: TGCGCCAGCAGCTTAAGTTCACAGGGAGGCTACACCTTC.

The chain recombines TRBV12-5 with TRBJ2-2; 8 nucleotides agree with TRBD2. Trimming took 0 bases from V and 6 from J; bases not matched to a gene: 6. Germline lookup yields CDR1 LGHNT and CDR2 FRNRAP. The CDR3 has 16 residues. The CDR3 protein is CASGLVVAGSAGELFF. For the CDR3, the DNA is TGTGCTAGTGGTTTGGTAGTAGCGGGGAGTGCCGGGGAGCTGTTTTTT.

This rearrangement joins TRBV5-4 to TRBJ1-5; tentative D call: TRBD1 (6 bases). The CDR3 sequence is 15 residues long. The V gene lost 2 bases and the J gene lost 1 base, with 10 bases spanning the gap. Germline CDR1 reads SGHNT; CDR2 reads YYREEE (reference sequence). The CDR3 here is CASSLGGQSNQPQHF. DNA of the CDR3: TGTGCCAGCAGCTTAGGGGGACAAAGCAATCAGCCCCAGCATTTT.

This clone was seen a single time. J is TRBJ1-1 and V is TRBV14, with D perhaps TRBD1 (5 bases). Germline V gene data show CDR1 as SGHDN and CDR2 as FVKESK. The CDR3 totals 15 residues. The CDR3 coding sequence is TGTGAAACGCGGGGCCAAGCGCCCATGAACACTGAAGCTTTCTTT. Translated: CETRGQAPMNTEAFF.

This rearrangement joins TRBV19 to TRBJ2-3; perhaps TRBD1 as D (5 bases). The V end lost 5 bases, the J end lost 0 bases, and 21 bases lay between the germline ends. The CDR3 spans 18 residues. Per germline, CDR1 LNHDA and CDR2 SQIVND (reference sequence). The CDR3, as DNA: TGTGCCAGTAGTTCGGGTCTTCCTCTTCCAGGGAGCACAGATACGCAGTATTTT. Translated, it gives CASSSGLPLPGSTDTQYF.

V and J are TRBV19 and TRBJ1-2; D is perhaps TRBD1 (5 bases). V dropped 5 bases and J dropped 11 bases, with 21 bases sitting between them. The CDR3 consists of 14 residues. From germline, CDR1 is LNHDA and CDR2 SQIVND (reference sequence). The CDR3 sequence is CASSQQGSVYWYTF. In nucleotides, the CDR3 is TGTGCCAGTAGTCAGCAGGGTTCCGTCTATTGGTACACCTTC.

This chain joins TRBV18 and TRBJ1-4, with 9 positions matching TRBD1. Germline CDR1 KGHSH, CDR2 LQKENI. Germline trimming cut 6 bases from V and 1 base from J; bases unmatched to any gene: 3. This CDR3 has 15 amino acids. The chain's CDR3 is CASSRDRVTNEKLFF. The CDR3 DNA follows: TGTGCCAGCTCCCGGGACAGGGTAACTAATGAAAAACTGTTTTTT.

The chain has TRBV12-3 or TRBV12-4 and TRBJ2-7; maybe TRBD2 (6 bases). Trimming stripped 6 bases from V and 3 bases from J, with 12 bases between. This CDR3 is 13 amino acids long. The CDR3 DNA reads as TGTGCCAGCAGCCTCGGGACTGGCTACGAGCAGTACGTC. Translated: CASSLGTGYEQYV.

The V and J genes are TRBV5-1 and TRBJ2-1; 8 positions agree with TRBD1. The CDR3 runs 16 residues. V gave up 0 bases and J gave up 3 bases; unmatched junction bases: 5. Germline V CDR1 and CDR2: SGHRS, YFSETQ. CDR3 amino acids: CASSLELQGGYNEQFF. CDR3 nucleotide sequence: TGCGCCAGCAGCTTGGAATTACAGGGGGGCTACAATGAGCAGTTCTTC.

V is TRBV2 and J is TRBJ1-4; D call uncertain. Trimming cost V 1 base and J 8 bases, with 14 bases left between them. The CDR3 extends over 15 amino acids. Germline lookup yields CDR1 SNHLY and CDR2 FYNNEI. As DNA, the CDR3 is TGTGCCAGCAGTGAAGGGTGGCAGGTGGAAGAAAAACTGTTTTTT. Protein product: CASSEGWQVEEKLFF.

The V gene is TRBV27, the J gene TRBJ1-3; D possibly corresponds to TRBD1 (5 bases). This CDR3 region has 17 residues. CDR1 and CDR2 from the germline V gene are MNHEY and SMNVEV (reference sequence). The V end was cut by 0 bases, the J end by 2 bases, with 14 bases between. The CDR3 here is CASSLSGGRVAGNTIYF. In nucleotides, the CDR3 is TGTGCCAGCAGTTTATCGGGGGGTCGGGTTGCTGGAAACACCATATATTTT.

DNA for the CDR3: TGTGCCAGCAACCAAGGGAGCTTTAGCAATCAGCCCCAGCATTTT. Amino acids: CASNQGSFSNQPQHF. The chain uses TRBV6-5 and TRBJ1-5; D gene ambiguous. This CDR3 is 15 amino acids long. Germline CDR1 and CDR2: MNHEY and SVGAGI. V lost 7 bases and J lost 0, with 13 bases in between.

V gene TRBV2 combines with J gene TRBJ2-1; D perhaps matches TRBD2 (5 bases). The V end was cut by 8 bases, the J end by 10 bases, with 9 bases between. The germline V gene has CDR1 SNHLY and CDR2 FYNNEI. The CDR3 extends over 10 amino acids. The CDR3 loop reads CASADYEQFF. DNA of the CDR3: TGTGCCAGCGCCGACTACGAGCAGTTCTTC.

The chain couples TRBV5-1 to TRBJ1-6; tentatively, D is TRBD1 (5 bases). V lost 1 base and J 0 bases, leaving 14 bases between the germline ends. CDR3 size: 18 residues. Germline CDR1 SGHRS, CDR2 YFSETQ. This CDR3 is CASSLSQGGYSYNSPLHF. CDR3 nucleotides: TGCGCCAGCAGCTTGTCCCAGGGAGGGTACTCCTATAATTCACCCCTCCACTTT.

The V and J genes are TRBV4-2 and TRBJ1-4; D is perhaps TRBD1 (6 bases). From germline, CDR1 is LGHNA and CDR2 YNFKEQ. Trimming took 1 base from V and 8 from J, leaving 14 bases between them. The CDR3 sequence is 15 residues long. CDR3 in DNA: TGTGCCAGCAGCCAAGGGGGGCAGGGCTGGGAAAAACTGTTTTTT. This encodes CASSQGGQGWEKLFF.

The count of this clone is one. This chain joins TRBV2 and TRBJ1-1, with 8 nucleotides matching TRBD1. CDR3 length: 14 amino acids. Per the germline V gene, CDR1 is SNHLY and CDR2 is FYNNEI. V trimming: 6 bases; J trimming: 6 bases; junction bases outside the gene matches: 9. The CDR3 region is CASSPRQGLAEAFF. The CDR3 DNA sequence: TGTGCCAGCAGCCCCAGACAGGGGTTGGCTGAAGCTTTCTTT.

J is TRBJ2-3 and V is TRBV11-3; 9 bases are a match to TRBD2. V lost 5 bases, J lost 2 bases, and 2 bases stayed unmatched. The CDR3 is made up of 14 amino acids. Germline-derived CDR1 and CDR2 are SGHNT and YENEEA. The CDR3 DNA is TGTGCCAGCAGCGAGCGGGGGGTCACAGATACGCAGTATTTT. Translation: CASSERGVTDTQYF. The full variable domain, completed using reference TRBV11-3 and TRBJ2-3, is EAGVVQSPRYKIIEKKQPVAFWCNPISGHNTLYWYLQNLGQGPELLIRYENEEAVDDSQLPKDRFSAERLKGVDSTLKIQPAELGDSAVYLCASSERGVTDTQYFGPGTRLTVL.

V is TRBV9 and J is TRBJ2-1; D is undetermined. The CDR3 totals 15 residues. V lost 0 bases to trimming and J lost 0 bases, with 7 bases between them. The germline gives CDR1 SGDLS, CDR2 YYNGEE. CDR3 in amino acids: CASSVGSVSYNEQFF. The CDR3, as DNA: TGTGCCAGCAGCGTAGGTTCAGTCTCCTACAATGAGCAGTTCTTC.

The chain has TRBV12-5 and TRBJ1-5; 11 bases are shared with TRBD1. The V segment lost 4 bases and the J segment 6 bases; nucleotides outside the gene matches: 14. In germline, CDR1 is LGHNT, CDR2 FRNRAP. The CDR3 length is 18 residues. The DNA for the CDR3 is TGTGCTAGTGGTTCTGGGGGGACAGGGGGTTTCCATGGTCAGCCCCAGCATTTT. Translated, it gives CASGSGGTGGFHGQPQHF. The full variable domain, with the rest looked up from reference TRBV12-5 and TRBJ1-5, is DARVTQTPRHKVTEMGQEVTMRCQPILGHNTVFWYRQTMMQGLELLAYFRNRAPLDDSGMPKDRFSAEMPDATLATLKIQPSEPRDSAVYFCASGSGGTGGFHGQPQHFGDGTRLSIL.

The CDR3 reads CASSPRVLLVGHYEQYF. The CDR3 DNA follows: TGTGCCAGCAGCCCCAGAGTGCTGCTGGTTGGGCACTACGAGCAGTACTTC. This chain connects TRBV11-2 to TRBJ2-7; no firm D call. CDR3 size: 17 residues. CDR1 is SGHAT, CDR2 FQNNGV, per germline. V gave up 5 bases and J gave up 3 bases, with 23 bases separating them.

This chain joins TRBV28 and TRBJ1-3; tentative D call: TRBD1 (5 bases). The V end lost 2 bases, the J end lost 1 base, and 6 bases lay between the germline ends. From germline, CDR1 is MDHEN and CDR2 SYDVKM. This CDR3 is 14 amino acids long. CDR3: CASSLTGSGNTIYF. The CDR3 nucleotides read TGTGCCAGCAGTTTAACAGGATCTGGAAACACCATATATTTT.

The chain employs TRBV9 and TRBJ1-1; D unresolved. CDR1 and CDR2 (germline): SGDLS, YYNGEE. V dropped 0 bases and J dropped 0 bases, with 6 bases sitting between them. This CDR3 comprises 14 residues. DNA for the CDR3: TGTGCCAGCAGCGTAGCCGGGATGAACACTGAAGCTTTCTTT. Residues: CASSVAGMNTEAFF.

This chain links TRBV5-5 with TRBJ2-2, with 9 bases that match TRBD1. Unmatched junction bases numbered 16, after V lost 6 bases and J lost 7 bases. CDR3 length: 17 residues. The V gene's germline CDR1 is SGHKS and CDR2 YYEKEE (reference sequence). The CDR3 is CASNPIIGTGKNGELFF. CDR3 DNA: TGTGCCAGCAACCCCATTATCGGGACAGGGAAAAACGGGGAGCTGTTTTTT.

Written as DNA, the CDR3 is TGTGCCAGCAGCCAAGATGGGGGGGCAGGAAATGAGCAGTTCTTC. This gives the protein CASSQDGGAGNEQFF. The gene calls are TRBV3-1 (or the pseudogene TRBV3-2) and TRBJ2-1; a possible D gene is TRBD2 (7 bases). The germline V gene has CDR1 LGHDT and CDR2 YNNKEL (reference sequence). Trimming cost V 0 bases and J 7 bases, with 13 bases left between them. The CDR3 is 15 amino acids.

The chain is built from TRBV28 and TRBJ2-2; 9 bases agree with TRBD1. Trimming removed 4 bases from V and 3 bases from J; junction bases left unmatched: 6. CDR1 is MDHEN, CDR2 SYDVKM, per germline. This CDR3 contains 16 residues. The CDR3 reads CASSSGTGIDTGELFF. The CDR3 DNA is TGTGCCAGCAGTTCCGGGACAGGGATAGACACCGGGGAGCTGTTTTTT.

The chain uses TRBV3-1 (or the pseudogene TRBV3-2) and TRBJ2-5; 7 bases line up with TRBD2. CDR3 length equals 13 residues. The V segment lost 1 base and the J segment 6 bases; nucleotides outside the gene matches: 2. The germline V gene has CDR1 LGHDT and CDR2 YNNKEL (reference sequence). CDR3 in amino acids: CASSQGSGQTQYF. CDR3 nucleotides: TGTGCCAGCAGCCAAGGTAGCGGGCAGACCCAGTACTTC.

This chain's CDR3 is CASRRTGSLRDTQYF. CDR3 sequence (DNA): TGCGCCAGCAGACGGACAGGTTCGCTCCGGGATACGCAGTATTTT. The chain joins TRBV5-1 to TRBJ2-3; TRBD1 matches at 7 bases. Unmatched junction bases numbered 12, after V lost 5 bases and J lost 6 bases. This CDR3 comprises 15 residues. Germline V CDR1 and CDR2: SGHRS, YFSETQ.